This passage covers 32 T cell receptor beta chains from one sample sequenced in a study of vaccination effects on CD4 cells after COVID-19. These receptors have no known antigen. The protocol was immunoSEQ multiplex PCR, while the TCRdb copy is restricted to in-frame clones and leaves out a portion. The sample yields tens of thousands of clones, approximately 76% seen once. Expansion with viral peptide pools was applied to antigen-specific CD4+ T cells by the ViraFEST assay prior to sequencing. With roughly 10 days of culture completed, CD4+ T cells were isolated. Subjects were given two BNT162b2 or mRNA-1273 vaccine doses. The sequencing used CD4+ T cells from PBMCs cultured with HCoV-OC43 spike peptides, collected after COVID-19 vaccination. Specified subset: HCoV-OC43 spike overlapping peptide pool stimulation. The source of these receptors is a human donor who received a COVID-19 vaccine.

This chain connects TRBV7-9 to TRBJ1-6; D remains unclear. Germline CDR1 and CDR2: SEHNR and FQNEAQ (reference sequence). The V gene lost 1 base and the J gene lost 4 bases, with 5 bases spanning the gap. CDR3 length equals 14 residues. The CDR3 here is CASSLEVYNSPLHF. The CDR3 region has the DNA TGTGCCAGCAGCTTAGAGGTATATAATTCACCCCTCCACTTT.

V and J are TRBV12-3 or TRBV12-4 and TRBJ1-6; D uncertain. The length of the CDR3 is 12 residues. V gave up 0 bases and J gave up 8 bases, with 2 bases separating them. The CDR3 DNA reads TGTGCCAGCAGTTTAGCGGATTCACCCCTCCACTTT. Translating it yields CASSLADSPLHF.

In this sample, this clone turned up a few times. The chain links TRBV5-1 to TRBJ1-1; D gene uncertain. The germline V gene has CDR1 SGHRS and CDR2 YFSETQ. This CDR3 is built from 15 residues. Trimming removed 0 bases from V and 1 base from J, with 10 bases in between. DNA of the CDR3: TGCGCCAGCAGCTTGGTAACGAGTCCGAACACTGAAGCTTTCTTT. It yields the protein CASSLVTSPNTEAFF.

V gene TRBV30 combines with J gene TRBJ2-5; no firm D call. Germline values: CDR1 GTSNPN, CDR2 SVGIG (reference sequence). The V end was cut by 2 bases, the J end by 1 base, with 8 bases between. The CDR3 is 13 residues long. The chain's CDR3 is CAWSLVPQETQYF. The CDR3 DNA reads TGTGCCTGGAGTCTAGTACCCCAAGAGACCCAGTACTTC.

The CDR3 DNA reads as TGTGCCAGCAGCGTAGATCCGGGGCCGTATGGCTACACCTTC. Translated: CASSVDPGPYGYTF. This chain links TRBV9 with TRBJ1-2; D is possibly TRBD1 (5 bases). The CDR3 covers 14 residues. Germline values: CDR1 SGDLS, CDR2 YYNGEE. Trimming removed 0 bases at V and 5 bases at J, with 11 bases between.

This clone was seen once. The chain links TRBV20-1 to TRBJ2-7; no definite D call. This CDR3 has 11 amino acids. Germline V gives CDR1 DFQATT, CDR2 SNEGSKA (reference sequence). V lost 6 bases to trimming and J lost 2 bases, with 8 bases between them. This chain's CDR3 is CSARTAYEQYV. Written as DNA, the CDR3 is TGCAGTGCCAGGACGGCCTACGAGCAGTACGTC.

This clone has only a few counts. The J gene is TRBJ2-1, the V gene TRBV30, with D unresolved. This CDR3 spans 12 amino acids. Germline V gene data show CDR1 as GTSNPN and CDR2 as SVGIG (reference sequence). V was clipped by 2 bases and J by 5 bases, with 7 bases between them. CDR3 residues: CAWSTNNNEQFF. For the CDR3, the DNA is TGTGCCTGGAGTACCAATAACAATGAGCAGTTCTTC.

The chain joins TRBV7-2 to TRBJ2-3, with D perhaps matching TRBD1 (6 bases). V gave up 4 bases and J gave up 4 bases, with 15 bases separating them. The CDR3 has 15 residues. Germline CDR1 and CDR2: SGHTA and FQGNSA. The CDR3, as DNA: TGTGCCAGCAGCTCCCAAGGGCAGGGGCCAGATACGCAGTATTTT. Protein: CASSSQGQGPDTQYF. Full variable domain (remainder filled in from reference TRBV7-2 and TRBJ2-3): GAGVSQSPSNKVTEKGKDVELRCDPISGHTALYWYRQSLGQGLEFLIYFQGNSAPDKSGLPSDRFSAERTGGSVSTLTIQRTQQEDSAVYLCASSSQGQGPDTQYFGPGTRLTVL.

The chain has TRBV5-8 and TRBJ2-5; D is tentatively TRBD1 or TRBD2 (6 bases each). The V end was cut by 7 bases, the J end by 3 bases, with 31 bases between. The CDR3 runs 19 residues. Germline values: CDR1 SGHTS, CDR2 YDEGEE. This CDR3 reads CASPEMFRAWRGAKETQYF. The CDR3 nucleotides are TGTGCCAGCCCCGAGATGTTCAGGGCCTGGAGGGGGGCCAAAGAGACCCAGTACTTC.

This clone was found a few times. This chain joins TRBV19 and TRBJ2-2; D may correspond to TRBD1 or TRBD2 (6 bases each). Germline V gene data show CDR1 as LNHDA and CDR2 as SQIVND (reference sequence). The ends were cut back, 7 bases at V and 0 bases at J, with 18 bases in the middle. The CDR3 contains 17 residues. CDR3 in DNA: TGTGCCAGTACAAAGAGGGGGGCCTACTCGAACACCGGGGAGCTGTTTTTT. Its translation: CASTKRGAYSNTGELFF.

The table lists this clone with a count of one. This chain uses TRBV24-1 with TRBJ2-1; 8 bases are shared with TRBD1. This CDR3 contains 14 residues. The V segment lost 5 bases and the J segment 7 bases; nucleotides outside the gene matches: 6. Looked up from germline, CDR1 is KGHDR and CDR2 is SFDVKD. The CDR3 is CATSVGQGWNEQFF. CDR3 nucleotide sequence: TGTGCCACCAGTGTTGGACAGGGATGGAATGAGCAGTTCTTC.

Here the CDR3 reads CASSSDRGQGTGELFF. Here the CDR3 DNA reads TGCGCCAGCAGCTCTGACAGGGGGCAGGGGACCGGGGAGCTGTTTTTT. The chain couples TRBV5-1 to TRBJ2-2, with 10 bases aligning to TRBD1. The CDR3 extends over 16 amino acids. The V gene end was trimmed by 3 bases and the J gene end by 5 bases; junction bases not matched to a gene: 7. Germline CDR1 SGHRS, CDR2 YFSETQ.

The rearrangement links TRBV19 to TRBJ1-4; D perhaps matches TRBD1 (6 bases). V gave up 4 bases and J gave up 8 bases, with 14 bases separating them. Germline values: CDR1 LNHDA, CDR2 SQIVND (reference sequence). CDR3 length equals 14 residues. CDR3 DNA sequence: TGTGCCAGTAGTACGGACAGATGGGACGAAAAACTGTTTTTT. This translates into CASSTDRWDEKLFF.

The chain links TRBV29-1 to TRBJ2-1; 7 nucleotides match TRBD1. The V gene end was trimmed by 7 bases and the J gene end by 4 bases; junction bases not matched to a gene: 13. The CDR3 runs to 15 residues. Germline V gene data show CDR1 as SQVTM and CDR2 as ANQGSEA. The CDR3 protein is CSGKRPGGSYNEQFF. The CDR3 DNA reads as TGCAGCGGGAAAAGACCAGGGGGAAGTTACAATGAGCAGTTCTTC.

CDR3 in amino acids: CASSLELAGGFRYF. As DNA, the CDR3 is TGTGCCAGCAGCTTAGAGTTAGCGGGGGGATTTAGGTATTTT. This rearrangement joins TRBV7-2 to TRBJ2-3; 10 nucleotides align to TRBD2. This CDR3 region has 14 residues. V shed 1 base, J shed 14 bases, and the junction held 9 bases outside the gene matches. The germline gives CDR1 SGHTA, CDR2 FQGNSA.

The chain uses TRBV3-1 (or the pseudogene TRBV3-2) and TRBJ1-5; 9 positions agree with TRBD1. V shed 3 bases, J shed 2 bases, and the junction held 5 bases outside the gene matches. The germline V gene encodes CDR1 LGHDT and CDR2 YNNKEL (reference sequence). This CDR3 is built from 16 residues. In DNA, the CDR3 is TGTGCCAGCAGCCACCGGGACAGGGCCGGCAATCAGCCCCAGCATTTT. Protein product: CASSHRDRAGNQPQHF.

V and J are TRBV24-1 and TRBJ2-7, with D possibly matching TRBD2 (6 bases). Germline CDR1 is KGHDR and CDR2 is SFDVKD. V was clipped by 12 bases and J by 2 bases, with 19 bases between them. The CDR3 extends over 14 amino acids. CDR3 nucleotide sequence: TGTGCCGCAACAAGGGGACTCCTTACCTACGAGCAGTACGTC. It encodes CAATRGLLTYEQYV.

This clone was detected only a few times. This chain uses TRBV6-6 with TRBJ1-2; TRBD1 might be the D (6 bases). V was shortened by 5 bases and J by 4 bases, with 11 bases between the two germline ends. The germline gives CDR1 MNHNY, CDR2 SVGAGI (reference sequence). The CDR3 contains 13 residues. The CDR3 loop is CASSQDRSYGYTF. In nucleotides, the CDR3 is TGTGCCAGCAGTCAGGACAGAAGCTATGGCTACACCTTC.

This rearrangement joins TRBV5-5 to TRBJ2-4; D unresolved. CDR3 length: 13 residues. Deletions cut 7 bases from V and 0 bases from J, with 8 bases between. CDR1 SGHKS and CDR2 YYEKEE come from the germline V gene (reference sequence). The CDR3 sequence is CASQTIAKNIQYF. The CDR3 nucleotides are TGTGCCAGCCAGACCATAGCCAAAAACATTCAGTACTTC.

The chain has TRBV7-2 and TRBJ1-2, with 7 bases fitting TRBD1. Looked up from germline, CDR1 is SGHTA and CDR2 is FQGNSA. Trimming removed 2 bases from V and 4 bases from J; junction bases left unmatched: 10. This CDR3 is 16 amino acids long. The CDR3 DNA reads as TGTGCCAGCAGCTTATGGTCGGCAGGGGGTCCCTATGGCTACACCTTC. Residues: CASSLWSAGGPYGYTF.

V and J are TRBV10-1 and TRBJ2-1, with 9 nucleotides matching TRBD1. V lost 6 bases to trimming and J lost 5 bases; unmatched junction nucleotides: 5. The germline gives CDR1 WNHNN, CDR2 SYGVQD (reference sequence). The CDR3 consists of 14 residues. The CDR3 bases are TGCGCCAGCAGAGGGGACAGGGATAACAATGAGCAGTTCTTC. This gives the protein CASRGDRDNNEQFF.

The chain recombines TRBV19 with TRBJ1-2, with 10 positions matching TRBD1. CDR1 is LNHDA and CDR2 is SQIVND in the germline V gene (reference sequence). The trim removed 3 bases at V and 3 bases at J, leaving 4 bases unmatched. The length of the CDR3 is 15 residues. The CDR3 region has the DNA TGTGCCAGTAGTATGACAGGGGGCCTATACTATGGCTACACCTTC. The encoded protein is CASSMTGGLYYGYTF.

V gene TRBV15 combines with J gene TRBJ1-2; D uncertain. CDR1 LNHNV and CDR2 YYDKDF come from the germline V gene (reference sequence). Deletions cut 4 bases from V and 4 bases from J, with 7 bases between. The CDR3 has 12 amino acids. This chain's CDR3 is CATSKHPYGYTF. CDR3 sequence (DNA): TGTGCCACCAGCAAACACCCCTATGGCTACACCTTC.

The genes are TRBV5-1 and TRBJ2-5, with 8 bases fitting TRBD1. The V gene's germline CDR1 is SGHRS and CDR2 YFSETQ. The CDR3 sequence is 14 residues long. Trimming removed 4 bases from V and 5 bases from J; junction bases left unmatched: 7. The DNA for the CDR3 is TGCGCCAGCAGCCCCACGACAGGGGTCGAGACCCAGTACTTC. It codes for CASSPTTGVETQYF.

The V gene is TRBV29-1, the J gene TRBJ1-3, with a weak D call TRBD1 (6 bases). V lost 7 bases, J lost 0 bases, and 16 bases lay in between. Per germline, CDR1 SQVTM and CDR2 ANQGSEA. The CDR3 loop spans 15 amino acids. The CDR3 reads CSDLRQAPSGNTIYF. The CDR3 DNA follows: TGCAGCGATTTAAGACAGGCCCCCTCTGGAAACACCATATATTTT. The full variable domain, rest sourced from reference TRBV29-1 and TRBJ1-3, is SAVISQKPSRDICQRGTSLTIQCQVDSQVTMMFWYRQQPGQSLTLIATANQGSEATYESGFVIDKFPISRPNLTFSTLTVSNMSPEDSSIYLCSDLRQAPSGNTIYFGEGSWLTVV.

The CDR3 DNA follows: TGTGCCACAGGGGAGAGGGGGACACTTCTTACGCAGTATTTT. Its translation: CATGERGTLLTQYF. This chain joins TRBV28 and TRBJ2-3; tentatively, D is TRBD1 (6 bases). The V and J ends lost 10 bases and 8 bases respectively, with 22 bases between them. The germline gives CDR1 MDHEN, CDR2 SYDVKM. The CDR3 sequence is 14 residues long.

This clone was seen only a few times. The chain carries TRBV27 and TRBJ1-1, with D perhaps TRBD1 (5 bases). This CDR3 is built from 15 residues. Germline CDR1 reads MNHEY; CDR2 reads SMNVEV (reference sequence). V was pared by 5 bases and J by 0 bases, with 13 bases between. CDR3 nucleotides: TGTGCCAGCAGTCGGCAGGGAACCATGAACACTGAAGCTTTCTTT. This translates into CASSRQGTMNTEAFF.

The chain links TRBV6-5 to TRBJ2-7; D gene unclear. Germline V lookup: CDR1 MNHEY, CDR2 SVGAGI. The CDR3 consists of 11 residues. With 5 bases removed from V and 7 bases from J, the gap between germline ends came to 9 bases. The CDR3 reads CASSIGLEQYV. The CDR3 region has the DNA TGTGCCAGCAGTATAGGCCTTGAGCAGTACGTC.

V gene TRBV12-3 or TRBV12-4 combines with J gene TRBJ1-2, with D unclear. V lost 5 bases and J 4 bases, leaving 11 bases between the germline ends. CDR3 size: 13 residues. The CDR3 DNA is TGTGCCAGCAGTCCGGGTGCCCTCTATGGCTACACCTTC. Its translation is CASSPGALYGYTF.

The chain is built from TRBV3-1 (or the pseudogene TRBV3-2) and TRBJ1-1; D is ambiguous. Trimming removed 4 bases from V and 4 bases from J, with 16 bases in between. The length of the CDR3 is 15 residues. Germline V gives CDR1 LGHDT, CDR2 YNNKEL (reference sequence). The CDR3 sequence: CASSLSDGSGTEAFF. CDR3 in DNA: TGTGCCAGCAGCCTATCAGACGGCTCGGGCACTGAAGCTTTCTTT.

V usage is TRBV11-1 and J usage is TRBJ2-2, with D perhaps TRBD1 (6 bases). V was cut by 5 bases and J by 3 bases, with 10 bases left in between. The V gene's germline CDR1 is SGHAT and CDR2 FQDESV (reference sequence). CDR3 length: 14 amino acids. The CDR3 sequence is CASSTGQYTGELFF. For the CDR3, the DNA is TGTGCCAGCAGCACCGGACAGTACACCGGGGAGCTGTTTTTT.

This chain uses TRBV5-1 with TRBJ2-2; 11 nucleotides match TRBD2. J was trimmed by 4 bases and V by 1 base; bases with no gene match: 3. The CDR3 covers 16 residues. In germline, CDR1 is SGHRS, CDR2 YFSETQ. The CDR3 loop is CASSLPLAGGTGELFF. CDR3 in DNA: TGCGCCAGCAGCTTGCCCCTAGCGGGGGGCACCGGGGAGCTGTTTTTT.